This T cell receptor (beta chain) was captured by sequencing in a study of cytomegalovirus exposure and HLA in healthy donors. The V and J ends lost 6 bases and 1 base respectively, with 13 bases between them. The V gene's germline CDR1 is SEHNR and CDR2 FQNEAQ (reference sequence). This CDR3 region has 14 residues. 60 Vbeta and 13 Jbeta primers were used in PCR. Using immunoSEQ multiplex PCR, the repertoire was profiled, and TCRdb retains in-frame clones only, with some absent. The data hold around 100,000 clones, with roughly 80% observed a single time. This clonotype was obtained from a man in his fifties or sixties in good health and CMV-seropositive. Sequenced material: PBMCs. J is TRBJ2-7 and V is TRBV7-9; a weak D match, TRBD2 (6 bases). The DNA of the CDR3 is TGTGCCAGCAGTCTCGGACTATCGTCCTACGAGCAGTACTTC. It yields the protein CASSLGLSSYEQYF. Supplemented by reference TRBV7-9 and TRBJ2-7, the full variable domain reads DTGVSQNPRHKITKRGQNVTFRCDPISEHNRLYWYRQTLGQGPEFLTYFQNEAQLEKSRLLSDRFSAERPKGSFSTLEIQRTEQGDSAMYLCASSLGLSSYEQYFGPGTRLTVT.